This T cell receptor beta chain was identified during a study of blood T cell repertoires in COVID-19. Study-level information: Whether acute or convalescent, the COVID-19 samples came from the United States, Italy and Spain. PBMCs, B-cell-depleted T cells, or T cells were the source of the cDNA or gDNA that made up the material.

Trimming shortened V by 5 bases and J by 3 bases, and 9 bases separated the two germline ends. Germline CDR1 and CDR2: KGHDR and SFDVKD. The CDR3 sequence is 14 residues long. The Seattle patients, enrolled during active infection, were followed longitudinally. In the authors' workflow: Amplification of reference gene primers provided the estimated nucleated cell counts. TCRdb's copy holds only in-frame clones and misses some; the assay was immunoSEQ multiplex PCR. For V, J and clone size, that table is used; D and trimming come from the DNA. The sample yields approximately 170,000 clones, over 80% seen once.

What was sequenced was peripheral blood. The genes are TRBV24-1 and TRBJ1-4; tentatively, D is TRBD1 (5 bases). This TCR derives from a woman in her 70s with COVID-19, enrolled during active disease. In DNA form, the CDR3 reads TGTGCCACCAGTGGGGGGGGATCTAATGAAAAACTGTTTTTT. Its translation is CATSGGGSNEKLFF.